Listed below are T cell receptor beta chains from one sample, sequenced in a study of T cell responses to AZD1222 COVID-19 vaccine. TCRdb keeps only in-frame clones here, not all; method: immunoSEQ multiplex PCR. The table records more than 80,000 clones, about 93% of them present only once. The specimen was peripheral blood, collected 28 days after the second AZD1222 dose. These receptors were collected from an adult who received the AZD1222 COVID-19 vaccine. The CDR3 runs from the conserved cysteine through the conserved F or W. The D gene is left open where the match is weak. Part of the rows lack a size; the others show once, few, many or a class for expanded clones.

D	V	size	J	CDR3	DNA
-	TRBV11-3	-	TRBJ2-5	CASSLDGYGTQYF	TGTGCCAGCAGCTTAGACGGGTATGGGACCCAGTACTTC
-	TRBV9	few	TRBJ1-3	CASSVSHINSGNTIYF	TGTGCCAGCAGCGTATCCCACATCAACTCTGGAAACACCATATATTTT
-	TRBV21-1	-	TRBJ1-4	CASSKVEDAAYEKLFF	TGTGCCAGCAGCAAAGTGGAGGATGCCGCCTATGAAAAACTGTTTTTT
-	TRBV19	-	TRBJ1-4	CASSILGTRGYSNEKLFF	TGTGCCAGTAGTATACTGGGGACGAGAGGGTACTCTAATGAAAAACTGTTTTTT
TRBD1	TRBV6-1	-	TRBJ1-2	CASSDRDRGSYTF	TGTGCCAGCAGTGACCGGGACAGGGGTAGCTACACCTTC
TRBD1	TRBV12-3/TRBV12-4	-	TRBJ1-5	CASRTGGQPQHF	TGTGCCAGCAGGACAGGGGGTCAGCCCCAGCATTTT
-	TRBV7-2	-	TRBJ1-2	CASSLRGHGYTF	TGTGCCAGCAGCTTAAGGGGACATGGCTACACCTTC
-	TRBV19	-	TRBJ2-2	CASTQLKAGGQTGELFF	TGTGCCAGTACCCAGCTCAAAGCCGGGGGGCAAACCGGGGAGCTGTTTTTT
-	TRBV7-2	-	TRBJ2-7	CASSPRTGPTHYEQYF	TGTGCCAGCAGCCCGCGGACGGGTCCCACCCACTACGAGCAGTACTTC
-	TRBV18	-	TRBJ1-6	CASSQNNARGDSPLHF	TGTGCCAGCTCACAGAATAACGCGCGGGGCGATTCACCCCTCCACTTT
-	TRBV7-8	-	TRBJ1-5	CASSFSRNQPQHF	TGTGCCAGCAGCTTTTCGCGCAATCAGCCCCAGCATTTT